The clone carrying this T cell receptor beta chain has just one count. The data originate from a study of shared clonotypes between healthy human individuals. Produced via immunoSEQ multiplex PCR; TCRdb's table is partial and in-frame only. The data show 1.5 million to 1.9 million clones, with 95% to 99% seen just once and less than 0.55% held by the top ten. The CDR3 has 15 residues. CDR1 and CDR2 from the germline V gene are MRHNA and SNTAGT. V gave up 2 bases and J gave up 0 bases, with 10 bases separating them. This TCR derives from a man aged 25 to 40 in good health. The sequencing input was naive CD4+ T cells sorted from blood. As to subset: CD45RA+ positively selected. The V gene is TRBV6-4, the J gene TRBJ1-2; D perhaps matches TRBD1 (6 bases). The CDR3 sequence: CASSDTGAPNYGYTF. CDR3 sequence (DNA): TGTGCCAGCAGTGACACGGGGGCCCCTAACTATGGCTACACCTTC.